The 3 T cell receptor beta chains listed next were all sequenced from one sample in a study of OX40 agonist ivuxolimab in advanced cancers. Measured with immunoSEQ multiplex PCR; TCRdb has only the in-frame clones, and not every one. The sample contains 11,000 to 15,000 clones, less than 90% of which appear only once. Source: CD4+ or CD8+ T cells sorted from blood, taken in a trial of the OX40 agonist ivuxolimab. The receptors were sampled from an adult with an advanced solid tumor such as melanoma, head and neck, liver or kidney cancer.

The chain combines TRBV6-6 with TRBJ2-7, with 7 bases matching TRBD2. The CDR3 contains 13 residues. The germline V gene encodes CDR1 MNHNY and CDR2 SVGAGI (reference sequence). The trim removed 6 bases at V and 5 bases at J, leaving 7 bases unmatched. CDR3 in amino acids: CASREGLNHEQYF. CDR3 DNA: TGTGCCAGCAGAGAGGGACTAAACCACGAGCAGTACTTC.

The chain has TRBV7-2 and TRBJ2-3; maybe TRBD1 (5 bases). The CDR3 contains 13 residues. The ends were cut back, 5 bases at V and 2 bases at J, with 8 bases in the middle. The germline V gene encodes CDR1 SGHTA and CDR2 FQGNSA. The CDR3: CASSLDNTDTQYF. The CDR3 region has the DNA TGTGCCAGCAGCCTGGACAACACAGATACGCAGTATTTT. Full variable domain (remainder filled in from reference TRBV7-2 and TRBJ2-3): GAGVSQSPSNKVTEKGKDVELRCDPISGHTALYWYRQSLGQGLEFLIYFQGNSAPDKSGLPSDRFSAERTGGSVSTLTIQRTQQEDSAVYLCASSLDNTDTQYFGPGTRLTVL.

V is TRBV7-2 and J is TRBJ1-4; TRBD1 aligns across 7 bases. The CDR3 has 13 amino acids. With V trimmed by 5 bases and J by 6 bases, 3 bases remained unmatched. Looked up from germline, CDR1 is SGHTA and CDR2 is FQGNSA. The CDR3 sequence is CASSTDRDEKLFF. As DNA, the CDR3 is TGTGCCAGCAGCACAGACAGGGATGAAAAACTGTTTTTT.